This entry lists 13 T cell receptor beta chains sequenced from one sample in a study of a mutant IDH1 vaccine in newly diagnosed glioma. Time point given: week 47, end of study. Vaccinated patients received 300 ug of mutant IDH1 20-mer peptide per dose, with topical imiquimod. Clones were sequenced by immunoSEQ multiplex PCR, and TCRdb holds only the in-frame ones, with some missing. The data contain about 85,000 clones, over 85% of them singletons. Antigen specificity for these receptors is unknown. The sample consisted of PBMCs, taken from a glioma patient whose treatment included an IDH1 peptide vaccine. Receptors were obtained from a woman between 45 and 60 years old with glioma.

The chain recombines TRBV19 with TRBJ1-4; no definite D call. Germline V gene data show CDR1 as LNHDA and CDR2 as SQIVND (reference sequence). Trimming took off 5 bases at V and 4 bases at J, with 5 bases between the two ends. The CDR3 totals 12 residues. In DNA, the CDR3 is TGTGCCAGTAGTGTCGGTAATGAAAAACTGTTTTTT. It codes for CASSVGNEKLFF.

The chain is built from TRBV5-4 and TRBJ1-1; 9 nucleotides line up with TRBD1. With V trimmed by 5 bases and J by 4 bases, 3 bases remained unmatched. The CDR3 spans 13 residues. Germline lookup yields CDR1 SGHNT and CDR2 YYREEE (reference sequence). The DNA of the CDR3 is TGTGCCAGCAGTCTGACAGGGGGCACTGAAGCTTTCTTT. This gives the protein CASSLTGGTEAFF.

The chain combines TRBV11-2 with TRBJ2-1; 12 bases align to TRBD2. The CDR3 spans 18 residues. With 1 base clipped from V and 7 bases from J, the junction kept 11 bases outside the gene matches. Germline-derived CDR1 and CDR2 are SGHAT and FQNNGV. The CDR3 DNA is TGTGCCAGCAGCTTAGGACTATCACTAGCGGGAGGTTGGAATGAGCAGTTCTTC. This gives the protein CASSLGLSLAGGWNEQFF.

The CDR3 loop is CASRLGLDSYEQYF. The CDR3 coding sequence is TGTGCCAGCAGGCTGGGACTTGACTCCTACGAGCAGTACTTC. The chain is built from TRBV28 and TRBJ2-7, with a weak D call TRBD2 (6 bases). The germline V gene has CDR1 MDHEN and CDR2 SYDVKM. CDR3 length: 14 amino acids. V gave up 6 bases and J gave up 0 bases, with 12 bases separating them.

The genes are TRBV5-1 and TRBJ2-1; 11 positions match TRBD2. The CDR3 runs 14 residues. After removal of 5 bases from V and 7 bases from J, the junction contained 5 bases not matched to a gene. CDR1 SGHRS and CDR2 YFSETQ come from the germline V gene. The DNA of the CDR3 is TGCGCCAGCAGTGTATCTAGCGGGAGGAATGAGCAGTTCTTC. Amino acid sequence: CASSVSSGRNEQFF.

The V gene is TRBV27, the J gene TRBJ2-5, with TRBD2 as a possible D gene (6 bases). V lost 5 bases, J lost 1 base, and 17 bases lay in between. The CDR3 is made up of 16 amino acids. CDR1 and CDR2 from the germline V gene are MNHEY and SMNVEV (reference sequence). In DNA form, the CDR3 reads TGTGCCAGCAGTCACGGGACTCTTTTTGGCCAAGAGACCCAGTACTTC. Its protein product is CASSHGTLFGQETQYF.

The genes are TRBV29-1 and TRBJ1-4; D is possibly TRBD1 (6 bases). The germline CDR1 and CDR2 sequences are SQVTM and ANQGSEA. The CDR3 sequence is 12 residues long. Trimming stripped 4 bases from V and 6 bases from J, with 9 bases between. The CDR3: CSVGGLDEKLFF. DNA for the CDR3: TGCAGCGTTGGGGGGCTAGATGAAAAACTGTTTTTT.

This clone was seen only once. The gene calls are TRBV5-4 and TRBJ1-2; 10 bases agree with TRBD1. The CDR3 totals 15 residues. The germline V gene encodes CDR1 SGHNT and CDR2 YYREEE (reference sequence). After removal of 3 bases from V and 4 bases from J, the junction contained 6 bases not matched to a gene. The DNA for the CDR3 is TGTGCCAGCAGCTCTGACAGGGGGCGCGGCTATGGCTACACCTTC. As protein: CASSSDRGRGYGYTF. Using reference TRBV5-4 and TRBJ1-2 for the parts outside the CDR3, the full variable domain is ETGVTQSPTHLIKTRGQQVTLRCSSQSGHNTVSWYQQALGQGPQFIFQYYREEENGRGNFPPRFSGLQFPNYSSELNVNALELDDSALYLCASSSDRGRGYGYTFGSGTRLTVV.

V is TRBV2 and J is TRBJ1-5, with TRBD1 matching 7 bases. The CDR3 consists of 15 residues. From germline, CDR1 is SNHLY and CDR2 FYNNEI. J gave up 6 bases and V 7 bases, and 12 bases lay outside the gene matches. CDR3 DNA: TGTGCCAGCACCTTAGGCGCAGGGGGGAGTCAGCCCCAGCATTTT. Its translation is CASTLGAGGSQPQHF.

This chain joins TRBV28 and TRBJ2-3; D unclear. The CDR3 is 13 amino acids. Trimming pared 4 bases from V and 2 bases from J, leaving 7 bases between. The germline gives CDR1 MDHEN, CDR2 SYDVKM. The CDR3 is CASSSPNTDTQYF. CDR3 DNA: TGTGCCAGCAGTTCTCCCAACACAGATACGCAGTATTTT.

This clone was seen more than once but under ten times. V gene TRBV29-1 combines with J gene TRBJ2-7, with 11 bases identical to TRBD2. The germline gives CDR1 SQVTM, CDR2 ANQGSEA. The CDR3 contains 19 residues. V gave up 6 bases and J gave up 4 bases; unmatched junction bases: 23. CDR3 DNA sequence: TGCAGCGTACTAAAACTATCTAGCGGGAGGTTAACCCCCCATTACGAGCAGTACTTC. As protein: CSVLKLSSGRLTPHYEQYF.

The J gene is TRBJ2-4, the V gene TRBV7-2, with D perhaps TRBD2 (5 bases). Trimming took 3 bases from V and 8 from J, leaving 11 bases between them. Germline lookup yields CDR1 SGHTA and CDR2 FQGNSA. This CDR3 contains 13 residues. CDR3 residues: CASSFSIGDIQYF. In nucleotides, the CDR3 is TGTGCCAGCAGCTTCAGTATCGGGGACATTCAGTACTTC.

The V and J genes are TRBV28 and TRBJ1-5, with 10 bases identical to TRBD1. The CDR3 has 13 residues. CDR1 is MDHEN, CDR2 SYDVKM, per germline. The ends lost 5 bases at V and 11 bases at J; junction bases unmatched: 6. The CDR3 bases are TGTGCCAGCAGTCGACAGGGGGCGAGGGCCCAGCATTTT. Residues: CASSRQGARAQHF.